Listed below are T cell receptor beta chains from one sample, sequenced in a study of blood T cell repertoires in COVID-19. Sequencing used immunoSEQ multiplex PCR; TCRdb keeps in-frame clones, though not all of them. The sample has some 200,000 clones; 84% are singletons. Sequenced input: peripheral blood. The receptors were gathered from a woman of 80 years or more with active or convalescent COVID-19. Each CDR3 is given with its conserved first and last residue.

j_call v_call cdr3_aa
TRBJ2-2 TRBV5-1 CASSVGFPGQGAPGELFF
TRBJ2-7 TRBV2 CASSEEGVFQYF
TRBJ1-2 TRBV19 CASRRTGGNYGYTF
TRBJ2-3 TRBV4-1 CASSQDGTRTDTQYF
TRBJ2-7 TRBV28 CASSLAASGFPEQYF
TRBJ2-5 TRBV18 CASSPTSGRSGQETQYF
TRBJ2-5 TRBV4-1 CASSLQGVRETQYF
TRBJ2-5 TRBV28 CASSLVTSGYQETQYF
TRBJ1-2 TRBV25-1 CASSVHENYGYTF
TRBJ1-2 TRBV7-2 CASSLTGVGYTF
TRBJ1-2 TRBV30 CAWSGDRGILYGYTF
TRBJ2-3 TRBV9 CASSVGGPRNKYF
TRBJ1-2 TRBV9 CASSDTGPYGYTF
TRBJ1-3 TRBV4-2 CASSQDRLVGNTIYF
TRBJ1-5 TRBV7-2 CASSLTGGLYSNQPQHF
TRBJ2-3 TRBV7-9 CASSPDRASSTDTQYF
TRBJ2-3 TRBV24-1 CATSGTDLPDTQYF
TRBJ1-6 TRBV27 CASSFGGTYSPLHF
TRBJ2-1 TRBV5-1 CASSRTGSLNEQFF
TRBJ2-5 TRBV7-9 CASSPIVNTDSKETQYF
TRBJ2-2 TRBV7-2 CASRRGRGTGELFF
TRBJ2-7 TRBV7-9 CASSPGQASYEQYF
TRBJ1-1 TRBV5-4 CASSSPGQGGTEAFF
TRBJ2-1 TRBV9 CASSVDSGHGEQFF
TRBJ2-7 TRBV18 CASSRGGTGKVEQYF
TRBJ2-2 TRBV7-8 CASSPAIGQAKAGELFF
TRBJ1-2 TRBV10-3 CAISETPGHSNYGYTF
TRBJ2-2 TRBV24-1 CATSGSGGNIGELFF
TRBJ1-2 TRBV7-9 CASSLTGGGYTF
TRBJ2-1 TRBV28 CASSFSDRNEQFF
TRBJ2-1 TRBV5-1 CASTLSDLAGEGEQFF
TRBJ1-6 TRBV19 CASSIYRSSYNSPLHF
TRBJ1-2 TRBV6-5 CASSRGSNYGYTF
TRBJ2-1 TRBV6-1 CASSGVTRSLRYNEQFF
TRBJ1-1 TRBV6-2/TRBV6-3 CASSYRQGEGMNTEAFF
TRBJ1-1 TRBV29-1 CSARSGTGFTEAFF
TRBJ2-7 TRBV2 CASRRSYEQYF
TRBJ1-5 TRBV5-5 CASSLGVGVLQPQHF
TRBJ2-2 TRBV7-3 CASSSGTLGELFF
TRBJ1-5 TRBV27 CASRKQGAQQPQHF
TRBJ2-3 TRBV4-2 CASSQVGNSGTDTQYF
TRBJ2-5 TRBV29-1 CSVAGGETQYF
TRBJ2-5 TRBV18 CASSPPETRSQETQYF
TRBJ1-2 TRBV30 CAWSVRTGGGYTF
TRBJ1-3 TRBV7-2 CASSLIRGVTGNTIYF
TRBJ1-2 TRBV7-2 CASGRDRGPYGYTF
TRBJ1-2 TRBV9 CASSVEAGGFGYTF
TRBJ1-2 TRBV4-3 CASSLGQGAYGYTF
TRBJ1-1 TRBV6-6 CASGGPRGGEAFF
TRBJ2-1 TRBV14 CASSRWGRHNEQFF
TRBJ1-2 TRBV5-4 CASSLGTGLVGYTF
TRBJ1-1 TRBV28 CASMKGAQAEAFF
TRBJ2-1 TRBV5-1 CASTLRGDPVDEQFF
TRBJ1-2 TRBV12-3/TRBV12-4 CASSLSRVGYTF
TRBJ2-1 TRBV24-1 CATSDLLAPHEQFF
TRBJ1-2 TRBV2 CASSAGGDYGYTF
TRBJ2-4 TRBV4-1 CASSQGEGSLAKNIQYF
TRBJ2-6 TRBV4-1 CASSQAPGVSGANVLTF
TRBJ2-2 TRBV7-2 CASQKTDRAGELFF
TRBJ1-1 TRBV30 CAQSRGNTEAFF